What follows are 26 T cell receptor beta chains derived from one specimen sequenced in a study of blood T cell repertoires in COVID-19. Some clones are missing from TCRdb's copy, which holds only in-frame ones; the method was immunoSEQ multiplex PCR. The top ten clones hold around 13% of a sample with approximately 71,000 clones, about four fifths of them seen once. Source material: peripheral blood. The receptors originated from a woman aged 80 or older with acute or convalescent COVID-19.

The V gene is TRBV5-4, the J gene TRBJ2-3; D gene ambiguous. From germline, CDR1 is SGHNT and CDR2 YYREEE (reference sequence). This CDR3 region has 14 residues. Trimming took off 2 bases at V and 2 bases at J, with 9 bases between the two ends. The CDR3 region is CASSFTLSTDTQYF. The CDR3 DNA reads as TGTGCCAGCAGCTTTACGCTATCCACAGATACGCAGTATTTT.

V gene TRBV19 combines with J gene TRBJ2-5, with 15 bases identical to TRBD2. CDR3 length equals 16 residues. With 5 bases clipped from V and 4 bases from J, the junction kept 5 bases outside the gene matches. Per germline, CDR1 LNHDA and CDR2 SQIVND (reference sequence). The DNA of the CDR3 is TGTGCCAGTAGTCCTGGACTAGCGGGAGGGTTAGAGACCCAGTACTTC. This encodes CASSPGLAGGLETQYF.

This clone was seen just once. The chain employs TRBV6-2 or TRBV6-3 and TRBJ1-1; D gene uncertain. V dropped 2 bases and J dropped 1 base, with 8 bases sitting between them. The CDR3 is 14 amino acids. Germline loops: CDR1 MNHEY, CDR2 SVGEGT. CDR3 in amino acids: CASSYPSGNTEAFF. For the CDR3, the DNA is TGTGCCAGCAGTTACCCCTCAGGGAACACTGAAGCTTTCTTT.

The gene calls are TRBV6-5 and TRBJ2-1; D remains unclear. V dropped 3 bases and J dropped 0 bases, with 12 bases sitting between them. CDR1 is MNHEY and CDR2 is SVGAGI in the germline V gene. CDR3 length: 16 amino acids. In DNA, the CDR3 is TGTGCCAGCAGTTATTCTACTTCCAACTCCTACAATGAGCAGTTCTTC. Protein product: CASSYSTSNSYNEQFF.

The chain employs TRBV27 and TRBJ1-6; TRBD1 matches 8 bases. With 4 bases clipped from V and 2 bases from J, the junction kept 4 bases outside the gene matches. The CDR3 sequence is 16 residues long. The V gene's germline CDR1 is MNHEY and CDR2 SMNVEV (reference sequence). CDR3 in amino acids: CASSSQGGTYNSPLHF. Written as DNA, the CDR3 is TGTGCCAGCAGTTCACAGGGGGGCACCTATAATTCACCCCTCCACTTT.

The chain couples TRBV15 to TRBJ2-5; 11 positions match TRBD1. The V gene's germline CDR1 is LNHNV and CDR2 YYDKDF (reference sequence). There are 15 residues in the CDR3. After removal of 5 bases from V and 4 bases from J, the junction contained 6 bases not matched to a gene. CDR3 sequence (DNA): TGTGCCACCAGCTGGACAGGGGGCCAGGGAGAGACCCAGTACTTC. Amino acid sequence: CATSWTGGQGETQYF.

The chain links TRBV5-1 to TRBJ2-3; TRBD2 matches at 10 bases. The CDR3 contains 18 residues. The V gene's germline CDR1 is SGHRS and CDR2 YFSETQ. The ends lost 0 bases at V and 1 base at J; junction bases unmatched: 8. Written as DNA, the CDR3 is TGCGCCAGCAGCTTGGGAGGGGCTAGCGGGAGTGGCACAGATACGCAGTATTTT. Protein product: CASSLGGASGSGTDTQYF.

The V call is TRBV19, the J call TRBJ2-7; D may be TRBD1 (6 bases). From germline, CDR1 is LNHDA and CDR2 SQIVND (reference sequence). Deletions cut 4 bases from V and 3 bases from J, with 13 bases between. The CDR3 is made up of 14 amino acids. This CDR3 is CASSSPDRFYEQYF. CDR3 DNA sequence: TGTGCCAGTAGTAGCCCGGACAGATTCTACGAGCAGTACTTC.

The CDR3 here is CASSIDRQGGNYGYTF. CDR3 in DNA: TGTGCCAGTAGTATAGATCGACAGGGGGGAAACTATGGCTACACCTTC. The V gene is TRBV19, the J gene TRBJ1-2, with 9 bases aligning to TRBD1. J was trimmed by 2 bases and V by 0 bases; bases with no gene match: 4. This CDR3 contains 16 residues. Germline V lookup: CDR1 LNHDA, CDR2 SQIVND (reference sequence).

The chain is built from TRBV5-4 and TRBJ2-3, with a weak D call TRBD2 (7 bases). The CDR3 is 16 residues long. Trimming left V 3 bases short and J 3 bases short, with 17 bases between. Germline V gene sequence: CDR1 SGHNT, CDR2 YYREEE (reference sequence). The DNA of the CDR3 is TGTGCCAGCAGCTCGGGGGGCGGGGGAGGAACAGATACGCAGTATTTT. Amino acids: CASSSGGGGGTDTQYF.

The chain is built from TRBV7-2 and TRBJ2-1; D may be TRBD2 (5 bases). The ends were cut back, 1 base at V and 12 bases at J, with 13 bases in the middle. The V gene's germline CDR1 is SGHTA and CDR2 FQGNSA. This CDR3 has 13 residues. The CDR3 spells CASSLEPRRSQFF. CDR3 sequence (DNA): TGTGCCAGCAGCTTAGAGCCTCGGAGGTCGCAGTTCTTC.

In this sample, this clone turned up once. The rearrangement links TRBV7-6 to TRBJ2-7, with 7 bases aligning to TRBD1. The germline V gene has CDR1 SGHVS and CDR2 FNYEAQ. The CDR3 is 17 residues long. J lost 2 bases, V lost 1 base, and 11 bases had no gene match. Written as DNA, the CDR3 is TGTGCCAGCAGCTTAGAAGAGTTTGGGACAGCAACCTACGAGCAGTACTTC. Its protein product is CASSLEEFGTATYEQYF.

The chain links TRBV7-8 to TRBJ1-1; no firm D call. Trimming removed 1 base at V and 0 bases at J, with 6 bases between. Per the germline V gene, CDR1 is SGHVS and CDR2 is FQNEAQ. This CDR3 is built from 14 residues. In DNA, the CDR3 is TGTGCCAGCAGCTTAGAACGGGTGAACACTGAAGCTTTCTTT. Protein product: CASSLERVNTEAFF.

The chain couples TRBV28 to TRBJ1-5; 7 bases align to TRBD1. After removal of 8 bases from V and 4 bases from J, the junction contained 8 bases not matched to a gene. The germline V gene encodes CDR1 MDHEN and CDR2 SYDVKM. This CDR3 region has 14 residues. The CDR3 DNA follows: TGTGCCAGCTGTCATCCAGGGGGTAATCAGCCCCAGCATTTT. Its protein is CASCHPGGNQPQHF.

This chain links TRBV4-1 with TRBJ2-7; a possible D gene is TRBD2 (5 bases). Germline loops: CDR1 MGHRA, CDR2 YSYEKL. Trimming cost V 1 base and J 3 bases, with 10 bases left between them. The length of the CDR3 is 14 residues. This chain's CDR3 is CASSQAATSYEQYF. As DNA, the CDR3 is TGCGCCAGCAGCCAAGCCGCTACTAGCTACGAGCAGTACTTC.

J is TRBJ1-3 and V is TRBV5-1; 8 bases agree with TRBD1. The V gene's germline CDR1 is SGHRS and CDR2 YFSETQ. The CDR3 has 16 amino acids. V lost 3 bases and J lost 0; bases outside the gene matches: 5. The CDR3 sequence is CASSSDRVGSGNTIYF. Here the CDR3 DNA reads TGCGCCAGCAGCTCGGACAGGGTGGGCTCTGGAAACACCATATATTTT.

The V gene is TRBV2, the J gene TRBJ1-3; D unresolved. Germline values: CDR1 SNHLY, CDR2 FYNNEI. Trimming left V 6 bases short and J 3 bases short, with 6 bases between. This CDR3 contains 12 residues. The CDR3 here is CASSLDGNTIYF. Written as DNA, the CDR3 is TGTGCCAGCAGCTTAGATGGAAACACCATATATTTT. Looking up the rest from reference TRBV2 and TRBJ1-3 gives the full variable domain: EPEVTQTPSHQVTQMGQEVILRCVPISNHLYFYWYRQILGQKVEFLVSFYNNEISEKSEIFDDQFSVERPDGSNFTLKIRSTKLEDSAMYFCASSLDGNTIYFGEGSWLTVV.

The CDR3 DNA follows: TGTGCCAGTAGTATGGAGGGACAGGCTGAAGCTTTCTTT. As protein: CASSMEGQAEAFF. The chain links TRBV19 to TRBJ1-1; 8 bases are a match to TRBD1. V lost 3 bases and J lost 6; bases outside the gene matches: 3. The germline gives CDR1 LNHDA, CDR2 SQIVND (reference sequence). This CDR3 has 13 residues.

The chain uses TRBV13 and TRBJ1-2, with 7 bases that match TRBD1. CDR3 length equals 14 residues. CDR1 and CDR2 from the germline V gene are PRHDT and FYEKMQ (reference sequence). Trimming cost V 0 bases and J 4 bases; bases outside gene matches: 2. The CDR3 loop is CASSLGTGRYGYTF. In nucleotides, the CDR3 is TGTGCCAGCAGCTTAGGGACAGGGCGCTATGGCTACACCTTC.

As for this clone: The sample has other DNA sequences that encode this CDR3 too. This chain joins TRBV9 and TRBJ2-2; TRBD2 aligns across 8 bases. In germline, CDR1 is SGDLS, CDR2 YYNGEE. This CDR3 has 16 amino acids. J gave up 4 bases and V 0 bases, and 5 bases lay outside the gene matches. DNA of the CDR3: TGTGCCAGCAGCGTAGTAACTAGCGGAGGCACCGGGGAGCTGTTTTTT. This translates into CASSVVTSGGTGELFF.

The J gene is TRBJ2-7, the V gene TRBV6-1, with 7 bases aligning to TRBD1. Per germline, CDR1 MNHNS and CDR2 SASEGT. The CDR3 covers 18 residues. J lost 2 bases, V lost 0 bases, and 13 bases had no gene match. CDR3 sequence (DNA): TGTGCCAGCAGTGAAGCGGCGGACAGGAACCTCCTAGCCTACGAGCAGTACTTC. Its translation: CASSEAADRNLLAYEQYF.

V and J are TRBV18 and TRBJ1-2, with TRBD1 as a possible D gene (5 bases). The CDR3 is 15 amino acids. Germline CDR1 reads KGHSH; CDR2 reads LQKENI. The V gene lost 3 bases and the J gene lost 4 bases, with 15 bases spanning the gap. The CDR3 region has the DNA TGTGCCAGCTCACCCGCCCCGGGGGGAACCTATGGCTACACCTTC. Amino acid sequence: CASSPAPGGTYGYTF.

The rearrangement joins TRBV5-4 to TRBJ2-1, with D unclear. V was pared by 2 bases and J by 12 bases, with 9 bases between. The germline V gene has CDR1 SGHNT and CDR2 YYREEE (reference sequence). CDR3 length: 11 residues. CDR3 residues: CASSLDTVQFF. DNA of the CDR3: TGTGCCAGCAGCTTAGACACGGTGCAGTTCTTC. The complete variable domain, with remaining parts taken from reference TRBV5-4 and TRBJ2-1, reads ETGVTQSPTHLIKTRGQQVTLRCSSQSGHNTVSWYQQALGQGPQFIFQYYREEENGRGNFPPRFSGLQFPNYSSELNVNALELDDSALYLCASSLDTVQFFGPGTRLTVL.

The rearrangement joins TRBV28 to TRBJ1-2; tentative D call: TRBD1 (5 bases). Germline V lookup: CDR1 MDHEN, CDR2 SYDVKM. The CDR3 spans 14 residues. V gave up 5 bases and J gave up 1 base, with 11 bases separating them. CDR3 sequence (DNA): TGTGCCAGCAGTGAGTCGCAGGGTAACTATGGCTACACCTTC. Protein sequence: CASSESQGNYGYTF.

V gene TRBV6-5 combines with J gene TRBJ2-3, with a tentative D call TRBD2 (5 bases). Germline V gene lookup returns CDR1 MNHEY and CDR2 SVGAGI. V dropped 8 bases and J dropped 2 bases, with 8 bases sitting between them. This CDR3 has 12 amino acids. CDR3 in amino acids: CASGRFTDTQYF. In DNA form, the CDR3 reads TGTGCCAGCGGGAGATTCACAGATACGCAGTATTTT.

The chain links TRBV5-1 to TRBJ2-1; 10 bases align to TRBD1. Unmatched junction bases numbered 2, after V lost 4 bases and J lost 1 base. Germline V gene sequence: CDR1 SGHRS, CDR2 YFSETQ. The CDR3 covers 15 residues. The CDR3 DNA sequence: TGCGCCAGCAGCCAGGACAGGGGGTCCTACAATGAGCAGTTCTTC. Protein product: CASSQDRGSYNEQFF.